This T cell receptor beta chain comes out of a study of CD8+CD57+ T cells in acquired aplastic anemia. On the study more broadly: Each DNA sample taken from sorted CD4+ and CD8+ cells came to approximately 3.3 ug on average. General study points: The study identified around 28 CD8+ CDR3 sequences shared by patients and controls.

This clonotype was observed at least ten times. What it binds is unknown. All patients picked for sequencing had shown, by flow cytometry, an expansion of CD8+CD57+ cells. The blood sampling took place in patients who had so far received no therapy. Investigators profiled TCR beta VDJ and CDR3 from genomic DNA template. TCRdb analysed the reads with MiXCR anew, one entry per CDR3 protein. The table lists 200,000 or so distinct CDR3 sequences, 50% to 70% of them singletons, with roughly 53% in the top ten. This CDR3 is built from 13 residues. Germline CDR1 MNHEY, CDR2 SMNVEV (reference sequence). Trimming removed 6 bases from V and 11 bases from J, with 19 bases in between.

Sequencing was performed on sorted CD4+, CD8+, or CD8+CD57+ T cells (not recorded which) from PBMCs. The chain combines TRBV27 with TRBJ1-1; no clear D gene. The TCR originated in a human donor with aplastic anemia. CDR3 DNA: TGTGCCAGCAGCCCCTTTGGCCTTCAGAGGGCTTTCTTT. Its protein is CASSPFGLQRAFF.